These 26 T cell receptor beta chains came from one sample sequenced in a study of cytomegalovirus exposure and HLA in healthy donors. Both 60 Vbeta primers and 13 Jbeta primers went into the PCR. TCRdb's table, derived via immunoSEQ multiplex PCR, lists solely in-frame clones and lacks some. The sample contains 250,000 to 350,000 clones, 70% to 90% of which appear only once. Input material: PBMCs. The origin of the receptors is a young woman in good health and CMV-seronegative.

The rearrangement uses TRBV19 and TRBJ2-5; TRBD2 matches 9 bases. The CDR3 has 14 residues. The V gene's germline CDR1 is LNHDA and CDR2 SQIVND (reference sequence). V shed 3 bases and J 4 bases; nucleotides not matched to a gene: 3. The CDR3 DNA reads TGTGCCAGTAGTATGGGCGGGGGGGCAGAGACCCAGTACTTC. Its protein product is CASSMGGGAETQYF.

CDR3 residues: CASSSQGLGGYGYTF. CDR3 in DNA: TGCGCCAGCAGCTCCCAGGGATTAGGTGGCTATGGCTACACCTTC. V gene TRBV5-1 combines with J gene TRBJ1-2; D may be TRBD1 (5 bases). V was cut by 3 bases and J by 4 bases, with 16 bases left in between. This CDR3 is 15 amino acids long. Germline CDR1 reads SGHRS; CDR2 reads YFSETQ.

The rearrangement links TRBV11-2 to TRBJ1-2; 8 bases are a match to TRBD1. V dropped 2 bases and J dropped 7; count of bases not matched to a gene: 6. The CDR3 is 14 amino acids. CDR1 SGHAT and CDR2 FQNNGV come from the germline V gene. The CDR3 here is CASSLQQGVGGYTF. The CDR3, as DNA: TGTGCCAGCAGCTTACAACAGGGGGTGGGTGGCTACACCTTC.

The V and J genes are TRBV29-1 and TRBJ2-1; possibly TRBD1 for D (5 bases). There are 11 residues in the CDR3. V lost 6 bases to trimming and J lost 11 bases, with 14 bases between them. CDR1 SQVTM and CDR2 ANQGSEA come from the germline V gene. The DNA of the CDR3 is TGCAGCGTCATAGGACAAGAACAGCAGTTCTTC. Amino acid sequence: CSVIGQEQQFF.

This chain joins TRBV2 and TRBJ1-5; no clear D gene. This CDR3 region has 15 residues. Germline V gives CDR1 SNHLY, CDR2 FYNNEI. V was cut by 5 bases and J by 1 base, with 12 bases left in between. The CDR3 reads CASSSQPPSNQPQHF. The CDR3, as DNA: TGTGCCAGCAGTTCACAACCCCCGAGCAATCAGCCCCAGCATTTT.

This sequence joins TRBV9 and TRBJ1-1, with D unresolved. V lost 3 bases, J lost 8 bases, and 20 bases lay in between. Per the germline V gene, CDR1 is SGDLS and CDR2 is YYNGEE. The CDR3 covers 15 residues. The CDR3 DNA reads TGTGCCAGCAGCGCGACGTGGGGAGAGGGATCGGAAGCTTTCTTT. Translated: CASSATWGEGSEAFF.

This clone was detected a few times. The chain combines TRBV5-6 with TRBJ1-2, with D perhaps matching TRBD1 (6 bases). V lost 4 bases, J lost 0 bases, and 16 bases lay in between. Per germline, CDR1 SGHDT and CDR2 YYEEEE. The CDR3 contains 16 residues. The CDR3 coding sequence is TGTGCCAGCAGCATCCTAGGACAGCCAACTAACTATGGCTACACCTTC. Protein product: CASSILGQPTNYGYTF.

The rearrangement uses TRBV5-1 and TRBJ1-2; 9 bases line up with TRBD1. The CDR3 consists of 13 residues. The germline V gene encodes CDR1 SGHRS and CDR2 YFSETQ. Unmatched junction bases numbered 5, after V lost 5 bases and J lost 6 bases. The CDR3 region is CASRLTGGNGYTF. CDR3 nucleotide sequence: TGCGCCAGCAGGCTGACAGGGGGAAATGGCTACACCTTC. The whole variable domain, filled in from reference TRBV5-1 and TRBJ1-2, reads KAGVTQTPRYLIKTRGQQVTLSCSPISGHRSVSWYQQTPGQGLQFLFEYFSETQRNKGNFPGRFSGRQFSNSRSEMNVSTLELGDSALYLCASRLTGGNGYTFGSGTRLTVV.

The J gene is TRBJ2-7, the V gene TRBV19; D may be TRBD2 (6 bases). The CDR3 totals 15 residues. V lost 6 bases, J lost 0 bases, and 15 bases lay in between. The germline CDR1 and CDR2 sequences are LNHDA and SQIVND (reference sequence). CDR3 bases: TGTGCCAGTAGCCCAGCGGCGGGGAACTCCTACGAGCAGTACTTC. Encoded protein: CASSPAAGNSYEQYF.

J is TRBJ2-1 and V is TRBV2; 7 positions match TRBD2. The trim removed 8 bases at V and 0 bases at J, leaving 4 bases unmatched. Germline V gene sequence: CDR1 SNHLY, CDR2 FYNNEI. The CDR3 sequence is 14 residues long. The CDR3 loop is CASGRGSSYNEQFF. CDR3 nucleotides: TGTGCCAGCGGGCGGGGGAGCTCCTACAATGAGCAGTTCTTC.

This chain joins TRBV6-4 and TRBJ2-2; 10 nucleotides agree with TRBD1. The V gene end was trimmed by 2 bases and the J gene end by 6 bases; junction bases not matched to a gene: 0. CDR1 is MRHNA and CDR2 is SNTAGT in the germline V gene. This CDR3 region has 14 residues. CDR3 amino acids: CASSDGQGAGELFF. Here the CDR3 DNA reads TGTGCCAGCAGTGACGGACAGGGGGCCGGGGAGCTGTTTTTT.

The chain couples TRBV21-1 to TRBJ1-5. TRBV21-1 is designated a pseudogene. There are 19 residues in the CDR3. CDR3 region: CASSNYTGDVGGSNQPQHF. The DNA for the CDR3 is TGTGCCAGCAGCAATTATACGGGGGACGTGGGGGGTAGCAATCAGCCCCAGCATTTT.

The J gene is TRBJ1-1, the V gene TRBV5-6; 10 bases map to TRBD1. V trimming: 4 bases; J trimming: 6 bases; junction bases outside the gene matches: 0. CDR1 and CDR2 from the germline V gene are SGHDT and YYEEEE. The CDR3 extends over 12 amino acids. The CDR3 region is CASSGTGAEAFF. As DNA, the CDR3 is TGTGCCAGCAGCGGGACAGGGGCTGAAGCTTTCTTT.

The chain recombines TRBV4-1 with TRBJ1-1; a weak D match, TRBD1 (5 bases). Germline V lookup: CDR1 MGHRA, CDR2 YSYEKL. Trimming stripped 5 bases from V and 4 bases from J, with 14 bases between. The CDR3 sequence is 14 residues long. The CDR3 coding sequence is TGCGCCAGCAGCGGTCGGGGGGGTGGCACTGAAGCTTTCTTT. Its translation: CASSGRGGGTEAFF.

In this sample, this clone turned up once. The chain links TRBV6-1 to TRBJ1-1; D is uncertain. The germline gives CDR1 MNHNS, CDR2 SASEGT. V lost 4 bases to trimming and J lost 1 base, with 10 bases between them. This CDR3 comprises 14 residues. As DNA, the CDR3 is TGTGCCAGCAGTGGGGAGGGTGCGAACACTGAAGCTTTCTTT. Amino acid sequence: CASSGEGANTEAFF.

J is TRBJ1-2 and V is TRBV27; D may be TRBD1 (5 bases). This CDR3 region has 15 residues. Germline V gene sequence: CDR1 MNHEY, CDR2 SMNVEV (reference sequence). The V gene lost 6 bases and the J gene lost 0 bases, with 14 bases spanning the gap. CDR3 coding DNA: TGTGCCAGCAGCCCCAGGGCCAGTTCTAACTATGGCTACACCTTC. Its protein product is CASSPRASSNYGYTF.

This clone was detected a few times. Other DNA sequences of this sample code for an identical CDR3. CDR3 in DNA: TGTGCCAGCAGCTTACAGGGGGCTGGGGCCAACGTCCTGACTTTC. Amino acids: CASSLQGAGANVLTF. V usage is TRBV6-5 and J usage is TRBJ2-6; 8 bases align to TRBD1. The J segment lost 2 bases and the V segment lost 6 bases, leaving 3 bases of the junction unmatched. Germline CDR1 MNHEY, CDR2 SVGAGI. The length of the CDR3 is 15 residues.

The rearrangement joins TRBV12-5 to TRBJ1-2; D uncertain. CDR1 is LGHNT, CDR2 FRNRAP, per germline. The CDR3 sequence is 13 residues long. V lost 6 bases and J 3 bases, leaving 11 bases between the germline ends. CDR3 loop: CASGPSVDYGYTF. CDR3 coding DNA: TGTGCTAGTGGCCCCTCGGTCGACTATGGCTACACCTTC.

The chain recombines TRBV7-8 with TRBJ2-3; 9 nucleotides line up with TRBD2. Germline V gene data show CDR1 as SGHVS and CDR2 as FQNEAQ. This CDR3 has 16 amino acids. V shed 1 base and J 2 bases; nucleotides not matched to a gene: 4. The CDR3 region has the DNA TGTGCCAGCAGCTTAGGCGGGGGGGCTTTCACAGATACGCAGTATTTT. This sequence encodes CASSLGGGAFTDTQYF.

This sequence joins TRBV7-9 and TRBJ1-4; D may be TRBD1 (6 bases). V was trimmed by 2 bases and J by 6 bases, leaving 13 bases between them. CDR1 and CDR2 (germline): SEHNR, FQNEAQ (reference sequence). This CDR3 region has 15 residues. CDR3 in DNA: TGTGCCAGCAGCTTAACAGGGAGAGGGGATGAAAAACTGTTTTTT. It specifies CASSLTGRGDEKLFF.

The genes are TRBV7-9 and TRBJ2-6; D not resolved. The CDR3 covers 13 residues. CDR1 and CDR2 from the germline V gene are SEHNR and FQNEAQ (reference sequence). Trimming took off 5 bases at V and 1 base at J, with 3 bases between the two ends. The CDR3 reads CASSPSGANVLTF. The CDR3 region has the DNA TGTGCCAGCAGCCCTTCTGGGGCCAACGTCCTGACTTTC. The whole variable domain, filled in from reference TRBV7-9 and TRBJ2-6, reads DTGVSQNPRHKITKRGQNVTFRCDPISEHNRLYWYRQTLGQGPEFLTYFQNEAQLEKSRLLSDRFSAERPKGSFSTLEIQRTEQGDSAMYLCASSPSGANVLTFGAGSRLTVL.

The genes are TRBV29-1 and TRBJ1-2, with D unclear. CDR3 length: 10 amino acids. Germline V gene sequence: CDR1 SQVTM, CDR2 ANQGSEA. The V gene lost 4 bases and the J gene lost 6 bases, with 6 bases spanning the gap. CDR3: CSVGSDGYTF. In nucleotides, the CDR3 is TGCAGCGTTGGAAGCGATGGCTACACCTTC.

As for this clone: One end of the junction varies from germline; a read error may be responsible. The rearrangement links TRBV9 to TRBJ1-3, with 8 bases that match TRBD1. This CDR3 is built from 15 residues. The germline CDR1 and CDR2 sequences are SGDLS and YYNGEE. CDR3 residues: CASSNQGATGNTIYF. The CDR3 DNA sequence: TGTGCCAGCAGTAACCAGGGGGCGACTGGTAACACCATATATTTT.

CDR3 DNA sequence: TGTGCCAGCAGCCATGTAGCGGTGTCCTACAATGAGCAGTTCTTC. Encoded protein: CASSHVAVSYNEQFF. This chain links TRBV4-2 with TRBJ2-1, with D tentatively TRBD2 (6 bases). This CDR3 is 15 amino acids long. Looked up from germline, CDR1 is LGHNA and CDR2 is YNFKEQ. V lost 3 bases, J lost 1 base, and 10 bases lay in between.

Points on this clone: Germline and junction disagree at one end, which may indicate a read error. The chain links TRBV7-9 to TRBJ1-5, with 11 bases fitting TRBD1. This CDR3 is built from 15 residues. Germline loops: CDR1 SEHNR, CDR2 FQNEAQ (reference sequence). The CDR3: CSSSFGGQGDQPQHF. In DNA, the CDR3 is TGTTCCAGCAGCTTTGGGGGACAGGGGGATCAGCCCCAGCATTTT.

The gene calls are TRBV13 and TRBJ2-7; D possibly corresponds to TRBD1 (5 bases). V lost 1 base to trimming and J lost 5 bases, with 18 bases between them. CDR1 and CDR2 (germline): PRHDT, FYEKMQ (reference sequence). CDR3 size: 16 residues. CDR3 DNA sequence: TGTGCCAGCAGCTTAGCGGTCCAGGGCGTAACGAACGAGCAGTACTTC. This gives the protein CASSLAVQGVTNEQYF.